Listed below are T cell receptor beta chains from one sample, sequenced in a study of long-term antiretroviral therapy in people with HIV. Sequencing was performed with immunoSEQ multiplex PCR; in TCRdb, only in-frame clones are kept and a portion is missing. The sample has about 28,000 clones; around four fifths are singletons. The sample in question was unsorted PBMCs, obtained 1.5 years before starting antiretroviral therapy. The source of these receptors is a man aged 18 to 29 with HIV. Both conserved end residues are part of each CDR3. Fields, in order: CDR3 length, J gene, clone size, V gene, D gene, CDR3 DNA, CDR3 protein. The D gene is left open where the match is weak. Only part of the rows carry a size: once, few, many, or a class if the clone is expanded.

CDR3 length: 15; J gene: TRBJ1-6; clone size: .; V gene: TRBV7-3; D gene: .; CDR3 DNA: TGTGCCAGCAGCTCTAGACGGGGCTATAATTCACCCCTCCACTTT; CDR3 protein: CASSSRRGYNSPLHF
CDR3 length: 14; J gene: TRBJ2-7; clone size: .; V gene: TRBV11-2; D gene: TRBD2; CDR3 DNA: TGTGCCAGCAGCCCCCTCAGCGGGGGGTTGTCGCAGTACTTC; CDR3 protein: CASSPLSGGLSQYF
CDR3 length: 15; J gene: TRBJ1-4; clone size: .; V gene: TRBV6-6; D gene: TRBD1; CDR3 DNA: TGTGCCAGCAGTCACCGACAGGGGACAAATGAAAAACTGTTTTTT; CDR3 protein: CASSHRQGTNEKLFF
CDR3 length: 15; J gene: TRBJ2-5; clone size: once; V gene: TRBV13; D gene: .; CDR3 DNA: TGTGCCAGCAGCCCCGGGAGGGGGCGGGGTGAGACCCAGTACTTC; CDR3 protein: CASSPGRGRGETQYF
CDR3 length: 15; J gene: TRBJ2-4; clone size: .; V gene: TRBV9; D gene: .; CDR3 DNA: TGTGCCAGCAGCGTTGGGGCAGGGCTAAAAAACATTCAGTACTTC; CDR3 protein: CASSVGAGLKNIQYF
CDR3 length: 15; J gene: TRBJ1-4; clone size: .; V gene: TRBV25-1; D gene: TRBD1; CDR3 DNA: TGTGCCAGCAAAAGTGATCGTGGGACAGGTGAAAAACTGTTTTTT; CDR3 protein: CASKSDRGTGEKLFF
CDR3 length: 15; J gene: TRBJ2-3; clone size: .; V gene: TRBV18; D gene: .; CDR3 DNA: TGTGCCAGCTCACCAGAACTAGTGAGCACAGATACGCAGTATTTT; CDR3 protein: CASSPELVSTDTQYF
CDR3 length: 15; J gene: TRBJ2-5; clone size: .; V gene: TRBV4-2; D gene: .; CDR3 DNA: TGTGCCAGCAGCCACGGGGACCCGGGATTAGAGACCCAGTACTTC; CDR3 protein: CASSHGDPGLETQYF
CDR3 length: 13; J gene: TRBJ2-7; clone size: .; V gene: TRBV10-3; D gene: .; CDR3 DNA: TGTGCCATCAGTGGGGCACAGGTGACCGAGCAGTACTTC; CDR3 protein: CAISGAQVTEQYF
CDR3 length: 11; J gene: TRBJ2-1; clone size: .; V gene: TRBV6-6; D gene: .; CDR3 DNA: TGTGCCAGCAGTCTTGGTAATGAGCAGTTCTTC; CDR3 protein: CASSLGNEQFF
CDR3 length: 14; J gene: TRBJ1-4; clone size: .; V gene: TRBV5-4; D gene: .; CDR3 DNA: TGTGCCACCGAGGGCGACTCTTCTAATGAAAAACTGTTTTTT; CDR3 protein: CATEGDSSNEKLFF
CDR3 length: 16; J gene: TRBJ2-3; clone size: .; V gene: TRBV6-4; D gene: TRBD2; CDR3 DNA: TGTGCCAGCAGTGACTCGGCGGGGGGGTCCACAGATACGCAGTATTTT; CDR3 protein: CASSDSAGGSTDTQYF
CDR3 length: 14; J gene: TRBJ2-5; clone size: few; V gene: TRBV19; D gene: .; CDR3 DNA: TGTGCCAGCCGGTCTACAGGGAGCCGAGAGACCCAGTACTTC; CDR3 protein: CASRSTGSRETQYF
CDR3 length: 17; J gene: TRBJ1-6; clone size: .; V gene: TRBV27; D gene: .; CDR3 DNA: TGTGCCAGCAGTCCCTACCCCGGGGACGGAGGGAATTCACCCCTCCACTTT; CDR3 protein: CASSPYPGDGGNSPLHF
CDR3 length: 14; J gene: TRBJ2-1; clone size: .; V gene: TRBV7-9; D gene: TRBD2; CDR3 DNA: TGTGCCAGCAGCAGACTAGCGGGAGACAATGAGCAGTTCTTC; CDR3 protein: CASSRLAGDNEQFF
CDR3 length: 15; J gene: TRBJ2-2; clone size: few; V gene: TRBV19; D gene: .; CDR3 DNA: TGTGCCAGTAGTACCGCGGGACAGTTGACCGGGGAGCTGTTTTTT; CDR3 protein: CASSTAGQLTGELFF
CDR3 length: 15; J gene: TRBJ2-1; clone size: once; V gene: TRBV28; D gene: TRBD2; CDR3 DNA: TGTGCCAGCAGTTTCGTGCTAGCGGGTTACAATGAGCAGTTCTTC; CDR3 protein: CASSFVLAGYNEQFF
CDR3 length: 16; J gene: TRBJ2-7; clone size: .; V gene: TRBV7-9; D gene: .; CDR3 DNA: TGTGCCAGCAGCCCAGTGGGCGGCAGGGCGTCCTACGAGCAGTACTTC; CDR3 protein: CASSPVGGRASYEQYF
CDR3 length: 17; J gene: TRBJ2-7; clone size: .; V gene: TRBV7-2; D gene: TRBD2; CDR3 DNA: TGTGCCAGCAGGTGGACTAGCGGGAGTTGGGACTCCTACGAGCAGTACTTC; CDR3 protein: CASRWTSGSWDSYEQYF
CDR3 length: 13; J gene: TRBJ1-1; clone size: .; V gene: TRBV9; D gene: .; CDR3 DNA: TGTGCCAGCAGCGAGGGACCAGGGAGTGCGGCTTTCTTT; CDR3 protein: CASSEGPGSAAFF
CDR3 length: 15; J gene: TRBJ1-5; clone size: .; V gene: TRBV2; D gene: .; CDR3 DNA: TGTGCCAGCAGTGTAGGGGCGGGACTCAATCAGCCCCAGCATTTT; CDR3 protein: CASSVGAGLNQPQHF
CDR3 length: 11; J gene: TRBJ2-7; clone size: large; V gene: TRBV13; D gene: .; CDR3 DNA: TGTGCCAGCAGCTCTTCCTACGAGCAGTACTTC; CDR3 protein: CASSSSYEQYF
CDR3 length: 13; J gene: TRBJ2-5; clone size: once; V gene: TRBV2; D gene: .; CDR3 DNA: TGTGCCAGCTGGGTGGGTTCGGGGGAGACCCAGTACTTC; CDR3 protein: CASWVGSGETQYF
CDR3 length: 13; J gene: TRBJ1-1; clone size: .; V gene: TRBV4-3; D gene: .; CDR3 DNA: TGCGCCAGCAGCCAGGGGGTGAACACTGAAGCTTTCTTT; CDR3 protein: CASSQGVNTEAFF
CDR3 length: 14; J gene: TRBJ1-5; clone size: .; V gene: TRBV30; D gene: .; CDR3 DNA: TGTGCCTGGAGTGTATCATCGGGGGGTCAGCCCCAGCATTTT; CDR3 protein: CAWSVSSGGQPQHF
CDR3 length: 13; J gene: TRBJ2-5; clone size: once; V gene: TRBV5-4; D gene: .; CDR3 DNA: TGTGCCAGCAGCTTGACGGGCGGGCTGACCCAGTACTTC; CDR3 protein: CASSLTGGLTQYF
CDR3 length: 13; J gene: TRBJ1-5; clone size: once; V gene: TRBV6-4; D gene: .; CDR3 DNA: TGTGCCAGCAGTGAACAGGGTGATCAGCCCCAGCATTTT; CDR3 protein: CASSEQGDQPQHF
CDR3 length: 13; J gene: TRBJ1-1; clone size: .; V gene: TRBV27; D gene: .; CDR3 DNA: TGTGCCAGCAGAGGACCCTCTCGGACTGGAGCTTTCTTT; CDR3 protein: CASRGPSRTGAFF
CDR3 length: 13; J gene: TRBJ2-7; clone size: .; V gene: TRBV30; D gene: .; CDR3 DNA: TGTGCCTGGAGTGTCGTTAGGGCGGGCGAGCAGTACTTC; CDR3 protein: CAWSVVRAGEQYF
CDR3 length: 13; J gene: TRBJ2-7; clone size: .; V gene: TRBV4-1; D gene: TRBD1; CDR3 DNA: TGCGCCAGCAGCTTTCAGACAGGGAACGAGCAGTACTTC; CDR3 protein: CASSFQTGNEQYF
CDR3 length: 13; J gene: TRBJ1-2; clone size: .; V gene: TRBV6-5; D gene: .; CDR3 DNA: TGTGCCAGCACTCTGGGATCAGGATATGGCTACACCTTC; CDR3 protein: CASTLGSGYGYTF
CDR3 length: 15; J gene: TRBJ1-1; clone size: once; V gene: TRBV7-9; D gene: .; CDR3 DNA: TGTGCCAGCAGCCCATTCCAGAGCTCGGGCGCTGAAGCTTTCTTT; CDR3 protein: CASSPFQSSGAEAFF
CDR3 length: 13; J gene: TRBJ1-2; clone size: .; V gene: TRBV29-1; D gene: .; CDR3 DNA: TGCAGCGTTGAAGAGATTTCGGACTATGGCTACACCTTC; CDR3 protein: CSVEEISDYGYTF
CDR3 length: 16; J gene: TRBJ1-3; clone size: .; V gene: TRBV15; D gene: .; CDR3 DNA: TGTGCCACCAGCCCTGAACGAGTAGGCACTGGAAACACCATATATTTT; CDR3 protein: CATSPERVGTGNTIYF
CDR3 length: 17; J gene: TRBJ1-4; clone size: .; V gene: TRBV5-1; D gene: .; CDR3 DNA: TGCGCCAGCAGCTTGGTAGGGGGAGAGAGTACTAATGAAAAACTGTTTTTT; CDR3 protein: CASSLVGGESTNEKLFF
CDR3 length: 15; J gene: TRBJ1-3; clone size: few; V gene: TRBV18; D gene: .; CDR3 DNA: TGTGCCAGCTCACCAACAGCCACCCCTGGAAACACCATATATTTT; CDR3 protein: CASSPTATPGNTIYF
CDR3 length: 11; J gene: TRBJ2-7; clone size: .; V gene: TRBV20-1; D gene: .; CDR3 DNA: TGCAGTGCTGCCTCCAGCTACGAGCAGTACTTC; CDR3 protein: CSAASSYEQYF
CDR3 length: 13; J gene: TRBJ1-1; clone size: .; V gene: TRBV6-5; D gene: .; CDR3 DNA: TGTGCCAGCAGGAGACCAGCGAACACTGAAGCTTTCTTT; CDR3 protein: CASRRPANTEAFF
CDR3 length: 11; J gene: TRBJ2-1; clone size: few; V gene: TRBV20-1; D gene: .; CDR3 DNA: TGCAGTGCTAGTCCTATGACTGAGCAGTTCTTC; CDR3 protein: CSASPMTEQFF
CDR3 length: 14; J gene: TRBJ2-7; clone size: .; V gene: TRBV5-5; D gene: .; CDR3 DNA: TGTGCCAGCACCTTCTGGGCAGGGTCCTACGAGCAGTACTTC; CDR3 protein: CASTFWAGSYEQYF
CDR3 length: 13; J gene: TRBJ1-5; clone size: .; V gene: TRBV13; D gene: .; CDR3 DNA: TGTGCCAGCAGCTTAGCTCGGAATCAGCCCCAGCATTTT; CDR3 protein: CASSLARNQPQHF
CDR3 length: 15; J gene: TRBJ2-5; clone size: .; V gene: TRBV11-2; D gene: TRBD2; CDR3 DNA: TGTGCCAGCAGCTTATCCGGGACTAGCGGTAGGACCCAGTACTTC; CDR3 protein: CASSLSGTSGRTQYF
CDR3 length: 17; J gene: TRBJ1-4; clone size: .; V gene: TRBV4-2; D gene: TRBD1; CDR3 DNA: TGTGCCAGCAGCCAAAGTGCCCAGGGGGAAAGGGATGAAAAACTGTTTTTT; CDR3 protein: CASSQSAQGERDEKLFF
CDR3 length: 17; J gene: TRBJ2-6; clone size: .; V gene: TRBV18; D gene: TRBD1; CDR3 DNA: TGTGCCAGCTCACAAGGGGGCACCAACTCTGGGGCCAACGTCCTGACTTTC; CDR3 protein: CASSQGGTNSGANVLTF
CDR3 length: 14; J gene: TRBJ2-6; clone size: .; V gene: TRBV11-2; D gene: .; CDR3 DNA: TGTGCCAGCAGGGGGTTCCCTGGGGCCAACGTCCTGACTTTC; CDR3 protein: CASRGFPGANVLTF
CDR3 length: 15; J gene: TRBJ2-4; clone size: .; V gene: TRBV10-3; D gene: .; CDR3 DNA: TGTGCCATCAGTGAGCCAGGGGCGGCCAAAAACATTCAGTACTTC; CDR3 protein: CAISEPGAAKNIQYF
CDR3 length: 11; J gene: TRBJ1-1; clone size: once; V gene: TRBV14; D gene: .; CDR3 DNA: TGTGCCAGCAGCCTTGGGACTGAAGCTTTCTTT; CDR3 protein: CASSLGTEAFF
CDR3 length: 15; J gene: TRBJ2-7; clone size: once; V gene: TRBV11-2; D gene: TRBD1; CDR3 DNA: TGTGCCAGCAGCCTGAGGGGACAGTTTACTGGCGAGCAGTACTTC; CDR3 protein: CASSLRGQFTGEQYF
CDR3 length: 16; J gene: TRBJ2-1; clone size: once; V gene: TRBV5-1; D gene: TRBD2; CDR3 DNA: TGCGCCAGCAGCTTCACTAGCGGGGGGGCCGGGAATGAGCAGTTCTTC; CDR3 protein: CASSFTSGGAGNEQFF
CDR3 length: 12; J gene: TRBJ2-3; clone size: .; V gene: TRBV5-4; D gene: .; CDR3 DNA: TGTGCCAGCAGTTTCACAGCAGATACGCAGTATTTT; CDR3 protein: CASSFTADTQYF
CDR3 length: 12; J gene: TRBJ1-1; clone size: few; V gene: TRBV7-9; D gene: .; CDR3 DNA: TGTGCCAGCAGCTTAGCGACAGTTGAAGCTTTCTTT; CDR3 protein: CASSLATVEAFF
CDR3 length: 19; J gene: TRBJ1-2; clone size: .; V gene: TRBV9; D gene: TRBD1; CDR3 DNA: TGTGCCAGCAGCGCAGGCTTCCGGGACAGGGATTCATCTAACTATGGCTACACCTTC; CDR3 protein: CASSAGFRDRDSSNYGYTF
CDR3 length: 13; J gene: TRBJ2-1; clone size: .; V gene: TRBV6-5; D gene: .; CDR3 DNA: TGTGCCAGCAGCCATGCAGGGTGGAATGAGCAGTTCTTC; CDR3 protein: CASSHAGWNEQFF
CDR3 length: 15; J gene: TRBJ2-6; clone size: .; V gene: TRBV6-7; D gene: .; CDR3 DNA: TGTGCCAGCAGTTACGAGGGGCCCGGGGCCAACGTCCTGACTTTC; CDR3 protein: CASSYEGPGANVLTF
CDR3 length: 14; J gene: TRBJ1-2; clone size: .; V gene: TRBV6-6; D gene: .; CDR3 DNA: TGTGCCAGCAGGAAGGGTCAGTCTAACTATGGCTACACCTTC; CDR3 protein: CASRKGQSNYGYTF